This T cell receptor (beta chain) was profiled in a study of blood T cell repertoires in COVID-19. Under the authors' procedure: Nucleated cell counts were estimated from reference gene primer amplification. Some clones are missing from TCRdb's copy, which holds only in-frame ones; the method was immunoSEQ multiplex PCR. V and J calls and clone size come straight from that table; D and trimming were deduced from the DNA. The sample shows around 700,000 clones, around 89% of them seen only once. Germline V lookup: CDR1 GTSNPN, CDR2 SVGIG (reference sequence). This CDR3 region has 14 residues. The junction had 1 base not matched to a gene; V was cut back by 0 bases and J by 3 bases.

This chain joins TRBV30 and TRBJ2-3, with TRBD1 matching over 9 bases. The source is a woman between 18 and 29 years old with acute or convalescent COVID-19. Input material: peripheral blood. The CDR3 DNA follows: TGTGCCTGGAGTGTACAGGGGGCAACAGATACGCAGTATTTT. As protein: CAWSVQGATDTQYF. Variable domain in full (rest from reference TRBV30 and TRBJ2-3): SQTIHQWPATLVQPVGSPLSLECTVEGTSNPNLYWYRQAAGRGLQLLFYSVGIGQISSEVPQNLSASRPQDRQFILSSKKLLLSDSGFYLCAWSVQGATDTQYFGPGTRLTVL.